The rows below give T cell receptor beta chains drawn from one sample of a study of metastatic and nonmetastatic thyroid tumors. TCRdb re-analyzed the PCR reads using MiXCR. The sample records some 23,000 clones, about 30% being singletons. The sequencing sample was made of tumor tissue. These receptors were taken from a female donor with papillary thyroid cancer or a benign thyroid nodule (not recorded which). Some clones in this sample may be carry-over from other donors' samples. Both conserved end residues are part of each CDR3. A D gene is named only where the DNA matches it firmly. A clone size is listed for some rows: how often the clone was seen (once, few, many), or a class if it is expanded.

TRBV7-9	.	TRBJ2-5	.	CASSFVGGPMETQYF	TGTGCCAGCAGCTTCGTCGGCGGACCAATGGAGACCCAGTACTTC
TRBV6-1	.	TRBJ1-1	.	CASTKMKGDTEAFF	TGTGCTAGCACCAAGATGAAAGGGGACACTGAAGCTTTCTTT
TRBV11-2	.	TRBJ2-3	TRBD2	CASSRGLAGSTDTQYF	TGTGCCAGCAGTAGGGGACTAGCGGGGAGCACAGATACGCAGTATTTT
TRBV5-1	many	TRBJ2-3	TRBD2	CASSLDSGGGSDTQYF	TGCGCCAGCAGCTTGGATAGCGGGGGGGGATCAGATACGCAGTATTTT
TRBV19	.	TRBJ1-2	TRBD1	CASSLEGQGRGYTF	TGTGCCAGTAGCCTCGAGGGACAGGGACGCGGCTACACCTTC
TRBV6-2/TRBV6-3	.	TRBJ1-5	.	CASSLNAERDQPQHF	TGTGCCAGCAGCCTCAACGCGGAACGAGATCAGCCCCAGCATTTT
TRBV19	few	TRBJ2-1	TRBD2	CASRGGSDNEQFF	TGTGCCAGTCGCGGGGGGTCCGACAATGAGCAGTTCTTC
TRBV4-3	many	TRBJ2-2	.	CASSRAGAAASGELFF	TGCGCCAGCAGCCGTGCTGGGGCGGCCGCAAGCGGGGAGCTGTTTTTT
TRBV10-3	many	TRBJ2-1	.	CAISGEGNEQFF	TGTGCCATCAGCGGAGAAGGGAATGAGCAGTTCTTC
TRBV2	many	TRBJ2-3	.	CASSNVGGTRTQYF	TGTGCCAGCAGTAATGTGGGGGGTACGAGGACGCAGTATTTT